The present TCR beta chain was sequenced within a study of cytomegalovirus exposure and HLA in healthy donors. Study-level results: In a later analysis, at a false discovery rate of 0.05, 16,951 TCR beta sequences matched HLA alleles.

Trimming took 11 bases from V and 6 from J, leaving 16 bases between them. The CDR3 has 13 residues. Germline lookup yields CDR1 LNHDA and CDR2 SQIVND (reference sequence). On this clone: Its antigen is not identified.

Amplification used 60 Vbeta primers and 13 Jbeta primers. TCRdb keeps only in-frame clones here, not all; method: immunoSEQ multiplex PCR. Found here are under 200,000 clones, 86% of them singletons; the top ten hold under 2%. V and J are TRBV19 and TRBJ1-4; D is undetermined. Sequenced: PBMCs. The clonotype was recovered from a woman under 30 in good health and CMV-seronegative. The CDR3: CAPTRRFHEKLFF. The CDR3 DNA sequence: TGTGCCCCAACCCGCAGGTTCCATGAAAAACTGTTTTTT.